This T cell receptor (beta chain) was sequenced during a study of T cells in Graves' hyperthyroidism and ophthalmopathy. Overall study findings and caveats: Blood also held most thyroid clonotypes expanded beyond 0.001. A model built on 13 V-J features separated ophthalmopathy from stable hyperthyroidism.

This clonotype has ten or more counts. Its antigen remains unidentified. The TCR beta CDR3 regions underwent amplification using RNA transcripts as the source. The primer set for the first-round RT-PCR of the TCR CDR3 was HTBI. Each CDR3 protein is one row after TCRdb ran MiXCR on the multiplex PCR reads. Here the sample spans about 400,000 distinct CDR3 sequences, roughly 13% being singletons. CDR1 and CDR2 (germline): MNHEY, SVGEGT. The CDR3 runs to 16 residues. The V gene end was trimmed by 6 bases and the J gene end by 7 bases; junction bases not matched to a gene: 15. Exclusion criteria comprised uncontrolled infection, other autoimmune disease, pregnancy or lactation. Cells are PBMCs isolated from 10 ml of fresh blood.

This rearrangement joins TRBV6-2 or TRBV6-3 to TRBJ2-7; 10 nucleotides line up with TRBD1. Material for sequencing was blood. The receptor was isolated from a woman in her late teens or twenties with Graves' hyperthyroidism. CDR3 coding DNA: TGTGCCAGCAGGCGAGAAAGACAGGGGGCTTACCTTGAGCAGTACTTC. Its translation is CASRRERQGAYLEQYF.